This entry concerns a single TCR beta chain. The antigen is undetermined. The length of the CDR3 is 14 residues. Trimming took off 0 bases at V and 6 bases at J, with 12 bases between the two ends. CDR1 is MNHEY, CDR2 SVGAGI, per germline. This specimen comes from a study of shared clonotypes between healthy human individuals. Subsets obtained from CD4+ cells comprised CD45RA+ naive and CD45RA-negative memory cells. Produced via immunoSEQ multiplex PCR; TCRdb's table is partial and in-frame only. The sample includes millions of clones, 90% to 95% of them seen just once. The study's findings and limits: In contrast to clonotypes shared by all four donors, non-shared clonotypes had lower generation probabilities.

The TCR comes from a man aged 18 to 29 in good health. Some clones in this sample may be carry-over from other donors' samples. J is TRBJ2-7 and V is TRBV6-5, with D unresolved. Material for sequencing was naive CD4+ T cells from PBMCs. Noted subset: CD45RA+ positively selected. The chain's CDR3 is CASSYSGVPGEQYF. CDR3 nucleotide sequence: TGTGCCAGCAGTTACTCAGGAGTCCCGGGCGAGCAGTACTTC.